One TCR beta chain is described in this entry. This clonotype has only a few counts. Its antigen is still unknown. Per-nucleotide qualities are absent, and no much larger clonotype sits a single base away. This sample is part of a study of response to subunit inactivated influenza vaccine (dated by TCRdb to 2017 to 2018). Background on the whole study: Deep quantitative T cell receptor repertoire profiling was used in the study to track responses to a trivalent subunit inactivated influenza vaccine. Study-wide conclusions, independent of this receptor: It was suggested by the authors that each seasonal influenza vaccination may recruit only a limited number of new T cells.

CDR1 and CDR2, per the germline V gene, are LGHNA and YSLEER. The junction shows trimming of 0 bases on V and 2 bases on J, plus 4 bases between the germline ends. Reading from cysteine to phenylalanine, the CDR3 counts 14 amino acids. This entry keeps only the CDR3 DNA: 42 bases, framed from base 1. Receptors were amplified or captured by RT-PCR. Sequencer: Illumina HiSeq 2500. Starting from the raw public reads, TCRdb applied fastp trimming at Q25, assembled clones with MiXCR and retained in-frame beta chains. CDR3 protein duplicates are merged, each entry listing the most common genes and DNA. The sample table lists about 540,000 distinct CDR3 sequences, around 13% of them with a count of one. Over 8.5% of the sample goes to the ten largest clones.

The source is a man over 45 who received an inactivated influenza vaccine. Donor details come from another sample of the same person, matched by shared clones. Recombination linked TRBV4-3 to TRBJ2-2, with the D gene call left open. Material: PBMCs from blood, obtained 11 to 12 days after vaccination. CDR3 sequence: CASSQDPNTGELFF. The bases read TGCGCCAGCAGCCAAGATCCTAACACCGGGGAGCTGTTTTTT.